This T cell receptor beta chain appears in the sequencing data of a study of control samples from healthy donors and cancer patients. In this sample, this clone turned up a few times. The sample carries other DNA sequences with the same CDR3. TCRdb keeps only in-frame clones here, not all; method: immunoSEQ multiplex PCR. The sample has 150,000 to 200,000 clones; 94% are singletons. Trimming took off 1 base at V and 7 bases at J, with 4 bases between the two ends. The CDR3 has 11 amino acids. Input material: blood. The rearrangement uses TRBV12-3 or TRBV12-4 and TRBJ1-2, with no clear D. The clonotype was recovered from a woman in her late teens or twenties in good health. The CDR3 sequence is CASSLGVGYTF. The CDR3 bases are TGTGCCAGCAGTTTAGGGGTTGGCTACACCTTC.